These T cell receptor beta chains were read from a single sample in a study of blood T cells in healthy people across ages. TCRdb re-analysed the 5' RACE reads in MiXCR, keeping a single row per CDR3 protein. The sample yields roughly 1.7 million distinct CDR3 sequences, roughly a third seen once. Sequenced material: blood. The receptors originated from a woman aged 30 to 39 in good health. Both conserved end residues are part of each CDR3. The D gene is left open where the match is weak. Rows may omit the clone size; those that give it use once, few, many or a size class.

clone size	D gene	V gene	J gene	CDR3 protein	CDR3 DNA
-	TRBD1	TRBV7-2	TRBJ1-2	CASSTRTGRYGYTF	TGTGCCAGCAGCACCCGGACAGGCCGCTATGGCTACACCTTC
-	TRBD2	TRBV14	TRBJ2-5	CASSDWGGPETQYF	TGTGCCAGCAGCGACTGGGGGGGACCGGAGACCCAGTACTTC
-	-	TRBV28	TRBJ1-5	CASSLLRGVFNQPQHF	TGTGCCAGCAGTTTACTCAGAGGGGTATTCAATCAGCCCCAGCATTTT
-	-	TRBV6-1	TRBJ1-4	CASSGDSGDPWEKLFF	TGTGCCAGCAGTGGAGACTCGGGAGACCCGTGGGAAAAACTGTTTTTT
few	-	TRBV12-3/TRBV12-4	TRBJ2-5	CASNFRGQETQYF	TGTGCCAGCAATTTTAGGGGACAAGAGACCCAGTACTTC
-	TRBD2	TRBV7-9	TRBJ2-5	CASIPGLATETQYF	TGTGCCAGCATCCCGGGACTAGCGACGGAGACCCAGTACTTC
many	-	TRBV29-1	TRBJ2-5	CSVAGHLQETQYF	TGCAGCGTCGCCGGACACCTCCAAGAGACCCAGTACTTC
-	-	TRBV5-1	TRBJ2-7	CASSPGVSNEQYF	TGCGCCAGCAGCCCAGGGGTGTCCAACGAGCAGTACTTC
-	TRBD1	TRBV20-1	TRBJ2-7	CSAEPARGSHEQYF	TGCAGTGCCGAGCCTGCCAGGGGGAGCCACGAGCAGTACTTC
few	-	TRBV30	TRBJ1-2	CAWARGLDGYTF	TGTGCCTGGGCCCGGGGGCTGGATGGCTACACCTTC
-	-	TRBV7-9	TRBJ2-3	CASSFSGPTDTQYF	TGTGCCAGCAGCTTTTCCGGGCCCACAGATACGCAGTATTTT
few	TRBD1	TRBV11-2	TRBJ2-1	CASRPRQGPLDEQFF	TGTGCCAGCAGACCTCGACAGGGTCCCCTGGATGAGCAGTTCTTC
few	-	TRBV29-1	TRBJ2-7	CSGGLGGEQYF	TGCAGCGGAGGACTGGGCGGCGAGCAGTACTTC
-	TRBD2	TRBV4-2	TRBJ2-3	CASSHPGTSGGAVTDTQYF	TGTGCCAGCAGCCACCCAGGGACTAGCGGGGGGGCGGTAACAGATACGCAGTATTTT
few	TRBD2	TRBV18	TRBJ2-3	CASSPGSGGRSDTQYF	TGTGCCAGCTCACCAGGAAGCGGGGGGCGTTCGGATACGCAGTATTTT
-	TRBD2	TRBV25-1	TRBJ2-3	CASSELSSGDDADTQYF	TGTGCCAGCAGTGAATTGTCGAGCGGGGATGATGCAGATACGCAGTATTTT
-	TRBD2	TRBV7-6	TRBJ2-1	CASSLGLAVRLAGVEEQFF	TGTGCCAGCAGCTTAGGGTTAGCAGTCAGACTAGCGGGAGTGGAAGAGCAGTTCTTC
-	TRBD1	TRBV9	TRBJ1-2	CANSARGRQGFPNYGYTF	TGTGCCAACAGCGCGCGTGGTAGACAGGGCTTTCCTAACTATGGCTACACCTTC
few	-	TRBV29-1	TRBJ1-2	CSVRVNYGYTF	TGCAGCGTTCGGGTAAACTATGGCTACACCTTC
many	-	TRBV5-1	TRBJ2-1	CASSLGTYNEQFF	TGTGCCAGCAGCTTAGGGACTTATAATGAGCAGTTCTTC
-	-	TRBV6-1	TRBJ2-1	CASKGLIYNEQFF	TGTGCCAGTAAGGGACTGATCTACAATGAGCAGTTCTTC
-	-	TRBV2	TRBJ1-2	CASSKQGNRVANYGYTF	TGTGCCAGCAGTAAGCAAGGGAACAGAGTCGCTAACTATGGCTACACCTTC
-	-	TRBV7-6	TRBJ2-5	CASNQRQNKQETQYF	TGTGCCAGCAACCAGAGACAGAACAAACAAGAGACCCAGTACTTC
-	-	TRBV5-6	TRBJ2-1	CASSSTGTLYNEQFF	TGTGCCAGCAGCTCGACCGGGACGTTATACAATGAGCAGTTCTTC
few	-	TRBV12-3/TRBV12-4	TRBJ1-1	CASSSSQGNAFF	TGTGCCAGCAGTTCCTCACAGGGTAATGCTTTCTTT
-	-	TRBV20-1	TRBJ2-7	CSARQAVYEQYF	TGCAGTGCTAGACAAGCGGTTTACGAGCAGTACTTC
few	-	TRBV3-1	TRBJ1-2	CASSQDGVGTDGYTF	TGTGCCAGCAGCCAAGATGGGGTAGGAACCGACGGCTACACCTTC
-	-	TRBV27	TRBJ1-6	CASSLSNYSPLHF	TGTGCCAGCAGTTTATCGAACTATTCACCCCTCCACTTT
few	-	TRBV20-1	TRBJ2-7	CSARDLGRVGYEQYF	TGCAGTGCTAGAGATCTGGGCAGGGTGGGCTACGAGCAGTACTTC